This T cell receptor (beta chain) was recorded in a study of cytomegalovirus exposure and HLA in healthy donors. About this clone itself: The antigen is unknown.

Overall study findings and caveats: Three of the chains that were CMV-associated were confirmed in vitro to be specific for CMV antigens. The study designated some 180 TCR beta chains cytomegalovirus-associated.

The J segment lost 1 base and the V segment lost 7 bases, leaving 4 bases of the junction unmatched. The germline CDR1 and CDR2 sequences are SGHNT and YENEEA. CDR3 size: 15 residues. Assay: immunoSEQ multiplex PCR; the TCRdb copy retains only in-frame clones and omits some. The repertoire consists of approximately 160,000 clones, with 85% to 90% occurring once and the leading ten covering 2.5% to 4%. The sample taken for sequencing was PBMCs. The clonotype originates from a woman between 18 and 29 years old in good health and CMV-seropositive. The V and J genes are TRBV11-3 and TRBJ2-1; 10 bases match TRBD2. The CDR3 DNA reads TGTGCCAGCACTAGCGGGAGCAGTTCCTACAATGAGCAGTTCTTC. Residues: CASTSGSSSYNEQFF.